Below, 11 T cell receptor beta chains from the same sample are listed, as sequenced in a study of OX40 agonist ivuxolimab in advanced cancers. TCRdb's table, derived via immunoSEQ multiplex PCR, lists solely in-frame clones and lacks some. The table records approximately 84,000 clones, approximately 94% of them present only once. This specimen was CD4+ or CD8+ T cells sorted from blood, taken in a trial of the OX40 agonist ivuxolimab. The receptors originated from an adult with an advanced solid tumor such as melanoma, head and neck, liver or kidney cancer.

The V gene is TRBV27, the J gene TRBJ1-4, with TRBD1 matching over 7 bases. This CDR3 contains 15 residues. Germline V lookup: CDR1 MNHEY, CDR2 SMNVEV (reference sequence). V shed 5 bases, J shed 6 bases, and the junction held 9 bases outside the gene matches. CDR3 sequence (DNA): TGTGCCAGCAGTCCCGCAGGGGGAGTGGATGAAAAACTGTTTTTT. Translated: CASSPAGGVDEKLFF.

J is TRBJ1-1 and V is TRBV7-8, with 8 bases matching TRBD1. The CDR3 is 16 residues long. CDR1 and CDR2 (germline): SGHVS, FQNEAQ. V shed 5 bases and J 3 bases; nucleotides not matched to a gene: 11. CDR3 residues: CASSRYGQGGHTEAFF. The CDR3 DNA sequence: TGTGCCAGCAGCCGATATGGACAGGGAGGCCACACTGAAGCTTTCTTT.

V usage is TRBV11-2 and J usage is TRBJ2-1, with 7 bases identical to TRBD1. CDR1 SGHAT and CDR2 FQNNGV come from the germline V gene. This CDR3 is 15 amino acids long. Trimming removed 3 bases from V and 2 bases from J; junction bases left unmatched: 4. The CDR3 region is CASSFTGVPYNEQFF. In DNA, the CDR3 is TGTGCCAGCAGCTTTACAGGGGTCCCCTACAATGAGCAGTTCTTC.

The rearrangement joins TRBV6-5 to TRBJ2-1; TRBD1 or TRBD2 may be the D gene (5 bases each). Germline-derived CDR1 and CDR2 are MNHEY and SVGAGI. Trimming cost V 2 bases and J 5 bases, with 10 bases left between them. This CDR3 contains 14 residues. The CDR3 DNA follows: TGTGCCAGCAGTTACGAGGGACCCCACAATGAGCAGTTCTTC. This translates into CASSYEGPHNEQFF.

The V gene is TRBV30, the J gene TRBJ1-1, with TRBD1 matching 7 bases. CDR1 and CDR2 (germline): GTSNPN, SVGIG (reference sequence). The V and J ends lost 1 base and 0 bases, in that order; junction bases with no gene match: 8. The CDR3 is made up of 16 amino acids. This CDR3 reads CAWSAIYRGVNTEAFF. The CDR3 region has the DNA TGTGCCTGGAGTGCTATATACAGGGGCGTGAACACTGAAGCTTTCTTT.

This clone was seen only once. The chain employs TRBV4-3 and TRBJ1-1; D is undetermined. Germline-derived CDR1 and CDR2 are LGHNA and YSLEER. V was clipped by 0 bases and J by 5 bases, with 10 bases between them. The length of the CDR3 is 14 residues. The CDR3 spells CASSQDSVGTEAFF. In nucleotides, the CDR3 is TGCGCCAGCAGCCAAGATTCGGTGGGGACTGAAGCTTTCTTT.

Comment on this clone: The junction and the germline gene differ at one end; a read error may be behind it. The V gene is TRBV9, the J gene TRBJ1-2, with a weak D call TRBD1 (6 bases). The CDR3 has 13 amino acids. Germline values: CDR1 SGDLS, CDR2 YYNGEE. The CDR3 region has the DNA TGTGCCAGCAGCGCCCGGGACAATTTTCCCGGCGGCTTC. Protein sequence: CASSARDNFPGGF.

The CDR3 is CASSVSKNQPQHF. CDR3 nucleotides: TGTGCCAGCAGTGTTAGCAAGAATCAGCCCCAGCATTTT. This rearrangement joins TRBV2 to TRBJ1-5; D is unclear. Germline V gene data show CDR1 as SNHLY and CDR2 as FYNNEI. V was clipped by 4 bases and J by 4 bases, with 8 bases between them. This CDR3 is 13 amino acids long.

The chain uses TRBV7-9 and TRBJ1-3, with unresolved D. The V gene lost 5 bases and the J gene lost 3 bases, with 11 bases spanning the gap. The CDR3 consists of 14 residues. The V gene's germline CDR1 is SEHNR and CDR2 FQNEAQ (reference sequence). The CDR3 spells CASSQDKYGNTIYF. CDR3 nucleotides: TGTGCCAGCAGCCAAGACAAATATGGAAACACCATATATTTT.

The chain employs TRBV2 and TRBJ2-5; 7 bases are a match to TRBD1. The J call may be in error: the DNA end matches TRBJ2-7 better. The germline gives CDR1 SNHLY, CDR2 FYNNEI. This CDR3 has 15 amino acids. The CDR3 nucleotides read TGTGCCAGCAGTGAAGGGACAGGACGACAGTACGAGCAGTACTTC. Its translation is CASSEGTGRQYEQYF.

V gene TRBV2 combines with J gene TRBJ1-2; D remains ambiguous. The CDR3 is 16 amino acids. The germline V gene encodes CDR1 SNHLY and CDR2 FYNNEI. Trimming stripped 5 bases from V and 0 bases from J, with 16 bases between. CDR3 loop: CASSREKSSSNYGYTF. The CDR3 coding sequence is TGTGCCAGCAGTAGGGAGAAGTCATCCTCTAACTATGGCTACACCTTC.